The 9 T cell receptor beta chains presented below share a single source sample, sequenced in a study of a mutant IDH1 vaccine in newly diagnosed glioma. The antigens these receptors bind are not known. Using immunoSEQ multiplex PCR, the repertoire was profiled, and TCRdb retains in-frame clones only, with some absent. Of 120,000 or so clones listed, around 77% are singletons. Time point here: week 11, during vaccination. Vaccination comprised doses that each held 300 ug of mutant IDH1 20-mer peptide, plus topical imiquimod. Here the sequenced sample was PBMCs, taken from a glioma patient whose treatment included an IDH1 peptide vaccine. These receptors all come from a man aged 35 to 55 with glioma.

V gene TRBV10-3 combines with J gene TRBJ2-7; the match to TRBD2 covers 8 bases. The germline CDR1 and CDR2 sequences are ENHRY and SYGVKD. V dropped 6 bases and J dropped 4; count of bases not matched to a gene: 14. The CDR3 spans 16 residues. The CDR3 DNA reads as TGTGCCATCAGGGGCCAGGTAGCGGGAATCTCGTACGAGCAGTACTTC. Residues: CAIRGQVAGISYEQYF.

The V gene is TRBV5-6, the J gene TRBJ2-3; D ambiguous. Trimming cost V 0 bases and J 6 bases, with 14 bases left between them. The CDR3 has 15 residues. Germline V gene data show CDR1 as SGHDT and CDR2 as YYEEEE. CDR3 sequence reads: CASSLAWLGQDTQYF. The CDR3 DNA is TGTGCCAGCAGCTTGGCCTGGCTTGGGCAGGATACGCAGTATTTT.

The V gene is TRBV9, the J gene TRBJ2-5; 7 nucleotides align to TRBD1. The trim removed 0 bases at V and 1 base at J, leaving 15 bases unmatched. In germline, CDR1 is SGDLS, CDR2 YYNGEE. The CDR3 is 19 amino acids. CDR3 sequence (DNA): TGTGCCAGCAGCGTAGCAAGAGGGGGCCTTAAATCAGGCCAAGAGACCCAGTACTTC. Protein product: CASSVARGGLKSGQETQYF.

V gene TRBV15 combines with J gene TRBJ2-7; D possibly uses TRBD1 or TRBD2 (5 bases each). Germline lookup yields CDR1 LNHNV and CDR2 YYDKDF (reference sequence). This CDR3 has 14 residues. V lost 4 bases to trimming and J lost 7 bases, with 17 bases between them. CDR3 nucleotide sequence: TGTGCCACCAGCATCGGGACCCCTCGGGTGGAGCAGTACTTC. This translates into CATSIGTPRVEQYF.

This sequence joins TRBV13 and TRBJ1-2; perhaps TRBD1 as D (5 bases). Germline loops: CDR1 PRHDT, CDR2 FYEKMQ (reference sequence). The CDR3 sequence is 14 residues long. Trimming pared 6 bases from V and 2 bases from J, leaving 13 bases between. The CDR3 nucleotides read TGTGCCAGCAGTATATCAGGGAGGAACTATGGCTACACCTTC. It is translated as CASSISGRNYGYTF. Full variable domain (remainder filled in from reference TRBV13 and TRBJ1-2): AAGVIQSPRHLIKEKRETATLKCYPIPRHDTVYWYQQGPGQDPQFLISFYEKMQSDKGSIPDRFSAQQFSDYHSELNMSSLELGDSALYFCASSISGRNYGYTFGSGTRLTVV.

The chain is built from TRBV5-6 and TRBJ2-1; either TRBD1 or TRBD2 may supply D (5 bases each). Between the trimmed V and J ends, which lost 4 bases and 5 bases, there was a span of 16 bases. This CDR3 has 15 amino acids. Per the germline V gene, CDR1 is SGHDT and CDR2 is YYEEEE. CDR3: CASSLRLLGDNEQFF. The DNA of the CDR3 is TGTGCCAGCAGCCTCCGACTTCTGGGGGACAATGAGCAGTTCTTC. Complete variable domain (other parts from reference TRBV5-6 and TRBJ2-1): DAGVTQSPTHLIKTRGQQVTLRCSPKSGHDTVSWYQQALGQGPQFIFQYYEEEERQRGNFPDRFSGHQFPNYSSELNVNALLLGDSALYLCASSLRLLGDNEQFFGPGTRLTVL.

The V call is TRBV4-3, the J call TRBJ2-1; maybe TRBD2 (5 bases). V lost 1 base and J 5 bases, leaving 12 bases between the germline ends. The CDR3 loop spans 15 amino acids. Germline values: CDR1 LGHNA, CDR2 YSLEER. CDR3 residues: CASSQGEWRDNEQFF. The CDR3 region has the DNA TGCGCCAGCAGCCAAGGAGAGTGGCGGGACAATGAGCAGTTCTTC.

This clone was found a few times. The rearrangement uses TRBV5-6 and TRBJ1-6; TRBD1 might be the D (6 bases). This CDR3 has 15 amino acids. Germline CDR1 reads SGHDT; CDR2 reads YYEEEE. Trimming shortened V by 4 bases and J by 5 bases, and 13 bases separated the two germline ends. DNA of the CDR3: TGTGCCAGCAGCGCCCGGGACACCGATAATTCACCCCTCCACTTT. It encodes CASSARDTDNSPLHF.

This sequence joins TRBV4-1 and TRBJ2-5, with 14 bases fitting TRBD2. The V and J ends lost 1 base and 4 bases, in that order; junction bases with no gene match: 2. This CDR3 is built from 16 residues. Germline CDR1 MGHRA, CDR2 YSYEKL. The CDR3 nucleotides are TGCGCCAGCAGCCAAGGGACTAGCGGGAGGCTAGAGACCCAGTACTTC. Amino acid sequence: CASSQGTSGRLETQYF.